The 6 T cell receptor beta chains below were found in one sample sequenced in a study of graft-versus-host responses after intestinal transplantation. Time point denoted: postoperative day 105 after intestinal transplantation (dayNNNN = postoperative day). Processed graft tissue released its intraepithelial and lamina propria lymphocytes. Sequencing was performed with immunoSEQ multiplex PCR; in TCRdb, only in-frame clones are kept and a portion is missing. The table lists thousands of clones, roughly 82% of them singletons. The sample here was ileum tissue, taken 105 days after intestinal transplantation. The receptors originated from a human patient who received an intestinal transplant, so some T cells may come from the graft donor.

This chain connects TRBV27 to TRBJ2-1, with D hard to call. V lost 7 bases and J 5 bases, leaving 21 bases between the germline ends. This CDR3 is 16 amino acids long. Germline CDR1 MNHEY, CDR2 SMNVEV (reference sequence). In DNA, the CDR3 is TGTGCCAGCACAACTTACAACATCGGATCTAACAATGAGCAGTTCTTC. The encoded protein is CASTTYNIGSNNEQFF.

The V and J genes are TRBV7-2 and TRBJ2-1; TRBD1 or TRBD2 may be the D gene (5 bases each). Per germline, CDR1 SGHTA and CDR2 FQGNSA. The CDR3 consists of 16 residues. Trimming removed 4 bases at V and 6 bases at J, with 19 bases between. CDR3 residues: CASSSRAGPRGNEQFF. CDR3 coding DNA: TGTGCCAGCAGCTCCAGGGCGGGTCCCCGCGGCAATGAGCAGTTCTTC.

V and J are TRBV6-5 and TRBJ2-2; 7 nucleotides align to TRBD2. Germline V gene sequence: CDR1 MNHEY, CDR2 SVGAGI. V was clipped by 6 bases and J by 4 bases; unmatched bases: 8. The CDR3 sequence is 15 residues long. The CDR3 protein is CASRGGGGFTGELFF. The CDR3, as DNA: TGTGCCAGCAGGGGAGGCGGGGGATTCACCGGGGAGCTGTTTTTT.

This clone has more than one count but fewer than ten. The chain uses TRBV7-2 and TRBJ2-7; 7 nucleotides agree with TRBD1. The CDR3 runs to 14 residues. Germline CDR1 reads SGHTA; CDR2 reads FQGNSA. V gave up 1 base and J gave up 5 bases; unmatched junction bases: 5. The CDR3 sequence: CASSLDLTGNEQYF. Here the CDR3 DNA reads TGTGCCAGCAGCTTAGACCTGACAGGGAACGAGCAGTACTTC.

The CDR3 sequence is CASSQVHSYEQYF. For the CDR3, the DNA is TGTGCCAGCAGCCAAGTGCACTCCTACGAGCAGTACTTC. V is TRBV4-2 and J is TRBJ2-7; D gene unclear. The CDR3 is 13 amino acids. V lost 1 base, J lost 0 bases, and 4 bases lay in between. Germline lookup yields CDR1 LGHNA and CDR2 YNFKEQ.

This clone was observed a handful of times. V and J are TRBV7-3 and TRBJ2-6; 8 nucleotides align to TRBD2. V gave up 1 base and J gave up 4 bases; unmatched junction bases: 9. This CDR3 has 18 residues. From germline, CDR1 is SGHTA and CDR2 FQGTGA. The CDR3: CASSLKGAGATGANVLTF. The CDR3 DNA sequence: TGTGCCAGCAGCTTAAAGGGAGCGGGGGCTACAGGGGCCAACGTCCTGACTTTC.